This T cell receptor beta chain was sequenced in a study of blood T cell repertoires in COVID-19. Participants came from roughly 24 US areas, aged roughly 18 to 95 years. Per the study methods: Amplification with reference gene primers provided the estimates of nucleated cell counts. Method: immunoSEQ multiplex PCR; TCRdb's copy keeps in-frame clones and lacks some. V and J calls and clone size are copied from that table; D and trimming were computed from the DNA. The sample includes about 190,000 clones, about 81% of them seen just once. The V end lost 5 bases, the J end lost 5 bases, and 9 bases lay between the germline ends. This CDR3 spans 14 amino acids. Germline V gene lookup returns CDR1 KGHDR and CDR2 SFDVKD.

Sequencing used PBMCs or T cells enriched from blood (not recorded which). V and J are TRBV24-1 and TRBJ1-6, with a tentative D call TRBD1 (5 bases). The TCR was taken from a woman younger than 45 who had recovered from COVID-19. CDR3 sequence: CATSAETDNSPLHF. CDR3 DNA: TGTGCCACCAGTGCGGAGACAGATAATTCACCCCTCCACTTT.